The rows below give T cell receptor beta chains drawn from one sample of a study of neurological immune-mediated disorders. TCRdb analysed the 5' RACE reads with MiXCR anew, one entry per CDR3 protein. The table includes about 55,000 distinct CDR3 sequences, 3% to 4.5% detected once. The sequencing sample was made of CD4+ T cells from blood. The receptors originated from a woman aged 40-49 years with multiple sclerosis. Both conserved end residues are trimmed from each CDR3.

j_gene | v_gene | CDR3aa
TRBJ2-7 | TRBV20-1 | SARDLQGGNYEQY
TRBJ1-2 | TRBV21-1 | ASSKALFFLARGEFGNGYT
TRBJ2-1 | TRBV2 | ASSEGGVYNEQF
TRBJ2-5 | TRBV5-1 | ASSLELGRETQY
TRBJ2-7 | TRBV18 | ASSAGRGPIYEQY
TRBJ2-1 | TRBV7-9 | ASSSRLSGDEQF
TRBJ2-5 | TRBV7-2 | ASGPTSGAGTGETQY
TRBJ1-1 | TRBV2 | ASSEGENAEAF
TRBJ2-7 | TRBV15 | ATSRDKGTSYPYEQY
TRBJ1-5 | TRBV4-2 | ASSPRGQGEGNQPQH
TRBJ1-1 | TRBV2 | ASRSKTASNTEAF
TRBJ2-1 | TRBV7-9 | ASSFYGTGSNEQF
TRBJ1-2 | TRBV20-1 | SARDRGQGLYGYT
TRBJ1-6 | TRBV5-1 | ASSWTAGGNSPLH
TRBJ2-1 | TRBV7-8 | ASSLRMGAEQF